Below are 4 T cell receptor beta chains sequenced from a single sample in a study of chemoradiotherapy in HPV16-positive cancers. Clones were read by immunoSEQ multiplex PCR, and TCRdb kept only the in-frame ones, dropping some. The table lists about 4,000 clones, around 94% of them singletons. The input for sequencing was tumor tissue, taken from a patient who underwent chemoradiotherapy. These receptor sequences come from a human donor with HPV-associated anogenital cancer.

This clone was detected once. The chain couples TRBV5-8 to TRBJ2-7; D uncertain. Germline assignment: CDR1 SGHTS and CDR2 YDEGEE. The length of the CDR3 is 11 residues. Trimming stripped 1 base from V and 5 bases from J, with 4 bases between. This chain's CDR3 is CASSLMDEQYF. The CDR3 coding sequence is TGTGCCAGCAGCTTGATGGACGAGCAGTACTTC.

This chain connects TRBV7-2 to TRBJ2-1; 10 nucleotides align to TRBD1. Germline V gene lookup returns CDR1 SGHTA and CDR2 FQGNSA. The CDR3 spans 17 residues. The V and J ends lost 4 bases and 5 bases, in that order; junction bases with no gene match: 11. The CDR3 DNA reads as TGTGCCAGCAGCTGGACACGCTGGGGGACAGGGGACAATGAGCAGTTCTTC. It codes for CASSWTRWGTGDNEQFF.

The rearrangement uses TRBV11-2 and TRBJ2-7; D is ambiguous. CDR1 and CDR2 from the germline V gene are SGHAT and FQNNGV. This CDR3 contains 14 residues. V lost 5 bases and J 5 bases, leaving 16 bases between the germline ends. The chain's CDR3 is CASSTWTYGHEQYF. The CDR3 region has the DNA TGTGCCAGCAGCACCTGGACCTACGGGCACGAGCAGTACTTC.

The V gene is TRBV12-5, the J gene TRBJ2-3; D is uncertain. Per germline, CDR1 LGHNT and CDR2 FRNRAP. V was trimmed by 2 bases and J by 2 bases, leaving 26 bases between them. The CDR3 covers 20 residues. CDR3 in DNA: TGTGCTAGTGGTTTGAGGTGGCCTACCTTAACACCTAGGCACACAGATACGCAGTATTTT. Its translation: CASGLRWPTLTPRHTDTQYF.